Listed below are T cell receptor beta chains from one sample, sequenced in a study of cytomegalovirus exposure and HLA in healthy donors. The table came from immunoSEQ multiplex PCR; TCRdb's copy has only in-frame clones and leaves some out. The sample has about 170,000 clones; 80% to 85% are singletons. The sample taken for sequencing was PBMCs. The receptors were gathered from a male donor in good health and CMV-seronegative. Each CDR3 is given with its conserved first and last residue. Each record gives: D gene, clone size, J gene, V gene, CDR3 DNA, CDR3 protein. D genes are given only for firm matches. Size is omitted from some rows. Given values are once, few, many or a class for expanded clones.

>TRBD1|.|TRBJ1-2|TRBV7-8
TGTGCCAGCAGCTTAGCGGGGGGACAGCTCTATGGCTACACCTTC
CASSLAGGQLYGYTF
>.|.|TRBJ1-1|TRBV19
TGTGCCAGTAGCACTCAACTCCGTGGGGGGTTGAACACTGAAGCTTTCTTT
CASSTQLRGGLNTEAFF
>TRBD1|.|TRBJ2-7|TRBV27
TGTGCCAGCAGTTTAAGGGGGCCAAGCTACGAGCAGTACTTC
CASSLRGPSYEQYF
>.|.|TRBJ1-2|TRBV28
TGTGCCAGCAGTTTAAATTTTTGGGGGGAGGATGGGGGCTACACCTTC
CASSLNFWGEDGGYTF
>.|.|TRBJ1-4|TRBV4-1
TGCGCCAGCAGCCACGTTACCGACAGATCTAATGAAAAACTGTTTTTT
CASSHVTDRSNEKLFF
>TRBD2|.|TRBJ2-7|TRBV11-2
TGTGCCACAACGATAGCGGGGGGCCGACGCAATAGATACGAGCAGTACTTC
CATTIAGGRRNRYEQYF
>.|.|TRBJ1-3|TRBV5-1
TGCGCCAGCAGCTTTAGTCAAGCAGGAACTGGAAACACCATATATTTT
CASSFSQAGTGNTIYF
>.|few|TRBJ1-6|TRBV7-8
TGTGCCAGCAGCTTAGTAACAGGGAATTCACCCCTCCACTTT
CASSLVTGNSPLHF
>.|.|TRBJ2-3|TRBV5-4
TGTGCCGGCAGCCCGGGGGCAGATACGCAGTATTTT
CAGSPGADTQYF
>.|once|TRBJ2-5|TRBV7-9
TGTGCCAGCAGCCCCACAGGGTTGCGGGAGACCCAGTACTTC
CASSPTGLRETQYF
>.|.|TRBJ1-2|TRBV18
TGTGCCAGCTCACCACCCGGGCGGACAGACCCCGGCTACACCTTC
CASSPPGRTDPGYTF
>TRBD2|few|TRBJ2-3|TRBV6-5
TGTGCCAGCAGGGATAGCGGGGGGGCAACAGATACGCAGTATTTT
CASRDSGGATDTQYF
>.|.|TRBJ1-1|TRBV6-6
TGTGCCAGCAGTTACGGGGGAGGGGGGTCTGAAGCTTTCTTT
CASSYGGGGSEAFF
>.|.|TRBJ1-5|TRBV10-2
TGCGCCAGCAGTGATCGGGGAATTAGCAATCAGCCCCAGCATTTT
CASSDRGISNQPQHF
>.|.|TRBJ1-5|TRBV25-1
TGTGCCAGCAGTGACCGTACAGGGAATCAGCCCCAGCATTTT
CASSDRTGNQPQHF
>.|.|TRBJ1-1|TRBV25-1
TGTGCCAGCAGTAGAGGGATGAACACTGAAGCTTTCTTT
CASSRGMNTEAFF
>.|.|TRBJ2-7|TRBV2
TGTGCCAGCAAAGGGGGTAAGGGGCTCTACGAGCAGTACTTC
CASKGGKGLYEQYF
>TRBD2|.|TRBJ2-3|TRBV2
TGTGCCACTCTGTTTAGCGGGGGGACCACAGATACGCAGTATTTT
CATLFSGGTTDTQYF
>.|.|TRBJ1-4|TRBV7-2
TGTGCCAGCAGCCAGAGGCTAGGGGGAGACGAAAAACTGTTTTTT
CASSQRLGGDEKLFF
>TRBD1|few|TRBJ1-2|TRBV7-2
TGTGCCAGCAGCCGTGACAGGGGGCAGAAGAGCTACACCTTC
CASSRDRGQKSYTF
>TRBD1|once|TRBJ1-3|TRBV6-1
TGTGCCAGCAGTGAAAGGGGGCCTGGAAACACCATATATTTT
CASSERGPGNTIYF
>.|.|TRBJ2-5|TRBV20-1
TGCAGTGCTAGGGGCGAGACCCAGTACTTC
CSARGETQYF
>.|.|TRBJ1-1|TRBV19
TGTGCCAGTAGTATGTCCAGGGAGAACACTGAAGCTTTCTTT
CASSMSRENTEAFF